Presented here are 7 T cell receptor beta chains from one specimen sequenced in a study of blood T cells in healthy people across ages. A second PCR of roughly 7 to 11 cycles used a sample-barcoded 5' primer and a J-beta primer mix. Via MiXCR, TCRdb re-called the 5' RACE reads, giving one row per CDR3 protein. The data contain fewer than 1 million distinct CDR3 sequences, under 55% of them singletons. Sequencing input: blood. Receptor source: a man in his 60s in good health.

This rearrangement joins TRBV7-9 to TRBJ2-3, with D hard to call. V lost 5 bases, J lost 2 bases, and 17 bases lay in between. This CDR3 has 16 amino acids. CDR1 and CDR2 (germline): SEHNR, FQNEAQ (reference sequence). CDR3 amino acids: CASSPTKGLDTDTQYF. The CDR3 region has the DNA TGTGCCAGCAGCCCGACCAAGGGTCTCGACACAGATACGCAGTATTTT.

The rearrangement uses TRBV7-9 and TRBJ2-3, with 8 bases matching TRBD2. Trimming took 5 bases from V and 2 from J; bases not matched to a gene: 12. Per germline, CDR1 SEHNR and CDR2 FQNEAQ (reference sequence). The CDR3 covers 17 residues. The CDR3 DNA sequence: TGTGCCAGCAGCCTCCGACGGGAGGGACCCCACACAGATACGCAGTATTTT. This sequence encodes CASSLRREGPHTDTQYF.

The V gene is TRBV12-3 or TRBV12-4, the J gene TRBJ2-5; 9 bases are shared with TRBD1. V lost 6 bases and J lost 2; bases outside the gene matches: 10. The CDR3 sequence is 16 residues long. The CDR3 sequence is CASRLDRGLRQETQYF. DNA of the CDR3: TGTGCCAGCAGGCTAGACAGGGGGTTGCGTCAAGAGACCCAGTACTTC.

This clonotype was found once. This chain joins TRBV6-6 and TRBJ1-4; no firm D call. The germline V and J ends were trimmed by 5 bases and 0 bases, with 10 bases remaining between them. In germline, CDR1 is MNHNY, CDR2 SVGAGI (reference sequence). This CDR3 contains 15 residues. The chain's CDR3 is CASSKRIATNEKLFF. CDR3 nucleotides: TGTGCCAGCAGTAAACGAATCGCAACTAATGAAAAACTGTTTTTT.

This clonotype was detected a few times. This chain's CDR3 is CASSNPVNTEAFF. The CDR3 DNA is TGTGCCAGCAGCAATCCGGTGAACACTGAAGCTTTCTTT. This chain connects TRBV6-2 or TRBV6-3 to TRBJ1-1; D ambiguous. V dropped 6 bases and J dropped 0 bases, with 8 bases sitting between them. The V gene's germline CDR1 is MNHEY and CDR2 SVGEGT. The CDR3 covers 13 residues.

The J gene is TRBJ2-7, the V gene TRBV7-6; 15 positions agree with TRBD2. Per germline, CDR1 SGHVS and CDR2 FNYEAQ. The CDR3 consists of 17 residues. With V trimmed by 5 bases and J by 3 bases, 8 bases remained unmatched. CDR3 sequence reads: CASSRTSGRAGGYEQYF. The CDR3 DNA follows: TGTGCCAGCAGCCGGACTAGCGGGAGGGCTGGGGGCTACGAGCAGTACTTC.

This rearrangement joins TRBV5-1 to TRBJ2-1; 8 bases are shared with TRBD1. CDR3 length: 16 amino acids. The germline gives CDR1 SGHRS, CDR2 YFSETQ. V shed 4 bases and J 3 bases; nucleotides not matched to a gene: 9. The CDR3 sequence is CASSPRTDRVYNEQFF. The CDR3, as DNA: TGCGCCAGCAGCCCGAGAACGGACAGGGTCTACAATGAGCAGTTCTTC.